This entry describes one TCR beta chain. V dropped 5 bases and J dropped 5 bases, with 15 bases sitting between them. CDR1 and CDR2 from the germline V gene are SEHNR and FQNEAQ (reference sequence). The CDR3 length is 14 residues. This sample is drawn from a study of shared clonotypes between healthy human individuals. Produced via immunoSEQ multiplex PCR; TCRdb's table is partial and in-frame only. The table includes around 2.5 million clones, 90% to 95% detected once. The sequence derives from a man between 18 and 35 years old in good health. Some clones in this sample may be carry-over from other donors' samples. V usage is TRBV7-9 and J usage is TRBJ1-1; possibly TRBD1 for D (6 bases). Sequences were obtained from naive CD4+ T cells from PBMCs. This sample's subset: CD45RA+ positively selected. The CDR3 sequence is CASSPKGGRTEAFF. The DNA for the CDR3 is TGTGCCAGCAGCCCGAAGGGGGGGCGGACTGAAGCTTTCTTT.